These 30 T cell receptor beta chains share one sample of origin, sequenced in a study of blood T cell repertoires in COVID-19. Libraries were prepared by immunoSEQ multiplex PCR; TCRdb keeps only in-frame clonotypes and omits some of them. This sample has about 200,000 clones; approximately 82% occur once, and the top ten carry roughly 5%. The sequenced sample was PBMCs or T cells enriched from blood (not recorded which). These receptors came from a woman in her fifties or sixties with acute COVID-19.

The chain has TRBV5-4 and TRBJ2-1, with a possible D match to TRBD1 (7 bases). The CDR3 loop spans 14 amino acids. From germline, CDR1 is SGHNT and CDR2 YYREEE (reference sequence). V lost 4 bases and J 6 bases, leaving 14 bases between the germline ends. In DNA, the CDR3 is TGTGCCAGCAGCCGCGGGGACAGCCCCAATGAGCAGTTCTTC. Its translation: CASSRGDSPNEQFF.

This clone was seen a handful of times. DNA of the CDR3: TGTGCCAGCAGTGTGGACAGGGAGCAGCCCCAGCATTTT. Amino acid sequence: CASSVDREQPQHF. The chain combines TRBV12-3 or TRBV12-4 with TRBJ1-5, with 8 bases matching TRBD1. V was pared by 5 bases and J by 7 bases, with 4 bases of the junction left unmatched. The CDR3 has 13 amino acids.

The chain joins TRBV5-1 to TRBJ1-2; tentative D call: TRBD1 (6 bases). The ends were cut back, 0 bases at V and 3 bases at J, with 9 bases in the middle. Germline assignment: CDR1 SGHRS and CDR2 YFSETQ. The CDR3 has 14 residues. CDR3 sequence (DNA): TGCGCCAGCAGCTTGGGACAGGCCGACTATGGCTACACCTTC. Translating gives CASSLGQADYGYTF.

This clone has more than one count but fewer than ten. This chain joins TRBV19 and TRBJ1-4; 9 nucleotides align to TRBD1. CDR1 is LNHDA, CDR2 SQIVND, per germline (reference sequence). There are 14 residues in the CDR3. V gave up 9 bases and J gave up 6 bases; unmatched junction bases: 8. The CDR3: CASNVGTGHEKLFF. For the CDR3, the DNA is TGTGCCAGCAACGTCGGGACAGGGCATGAAAAACTGTTTTTT.

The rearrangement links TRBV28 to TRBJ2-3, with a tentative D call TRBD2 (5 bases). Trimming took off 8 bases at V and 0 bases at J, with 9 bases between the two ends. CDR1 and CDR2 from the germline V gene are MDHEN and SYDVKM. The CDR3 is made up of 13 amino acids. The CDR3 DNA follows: TGTGCCAGCGAGAGCGGTAGCACAGATACGCAGTATTTT. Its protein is CASESGSTDTQYF.

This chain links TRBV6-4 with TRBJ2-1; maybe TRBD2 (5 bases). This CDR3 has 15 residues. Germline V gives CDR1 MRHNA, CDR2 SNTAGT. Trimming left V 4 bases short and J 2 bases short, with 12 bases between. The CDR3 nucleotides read TGTGCCAGCAGTGTTGAGAAGGGAGCCTACAATGAGCAGTTCTTC. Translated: CASSVEKGAYNEQFF.

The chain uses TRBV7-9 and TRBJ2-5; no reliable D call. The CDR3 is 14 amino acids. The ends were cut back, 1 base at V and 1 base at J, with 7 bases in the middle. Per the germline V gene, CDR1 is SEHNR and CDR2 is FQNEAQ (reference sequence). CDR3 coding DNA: TGTGCCAGCAGCTTAGGGCAAGTCCAAGAGACCCAGTACTTC. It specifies CASSLGQVQETQYF.

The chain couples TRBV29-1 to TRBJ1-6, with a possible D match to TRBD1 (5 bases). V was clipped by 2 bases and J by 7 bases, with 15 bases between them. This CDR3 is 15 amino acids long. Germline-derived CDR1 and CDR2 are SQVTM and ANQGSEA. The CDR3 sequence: CSVEKLDIRNSPLHF. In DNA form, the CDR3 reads TGCAGCGTTGAAAAACTGGACATTCGAAATTCACCCCTCCACTTT.

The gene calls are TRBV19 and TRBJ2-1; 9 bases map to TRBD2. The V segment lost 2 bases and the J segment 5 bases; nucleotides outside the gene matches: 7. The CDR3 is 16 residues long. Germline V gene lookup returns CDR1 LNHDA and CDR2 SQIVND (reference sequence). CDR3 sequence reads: CASSIFGGRADNEQFF. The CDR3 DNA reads TGTGCCAGTAGTATATTCGGCGGGAGGGCCGACAATGAGCAGTTCTTC.

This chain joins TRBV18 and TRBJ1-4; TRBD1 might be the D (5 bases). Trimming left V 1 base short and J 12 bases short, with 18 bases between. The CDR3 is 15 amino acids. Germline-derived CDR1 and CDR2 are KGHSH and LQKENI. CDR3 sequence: CASSPQAGASGELFF. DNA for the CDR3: TGTGCCAGCTCACCACAGGCTGGGGCCTCTGGGGAACTGTTTTTT.

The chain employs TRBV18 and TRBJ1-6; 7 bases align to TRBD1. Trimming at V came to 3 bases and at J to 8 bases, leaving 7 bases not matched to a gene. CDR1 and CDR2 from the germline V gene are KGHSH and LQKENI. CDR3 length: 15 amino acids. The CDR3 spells CASSPRQGVDSPLHF. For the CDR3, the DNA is TGTGCCAGCTCACCCCGGCAGGGGGTTGATTCACCCCTCCACTTT.

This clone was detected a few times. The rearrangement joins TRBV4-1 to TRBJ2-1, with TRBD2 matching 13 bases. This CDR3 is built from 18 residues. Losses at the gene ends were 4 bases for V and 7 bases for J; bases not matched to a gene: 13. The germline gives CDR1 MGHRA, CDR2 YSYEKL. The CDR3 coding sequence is TGCGCCAGCAGCCGCGTCGATATGGGACTAGCGGGACAGAATGAGCAGTTCTTC. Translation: CASSRVDMGLAGQNEQFF.

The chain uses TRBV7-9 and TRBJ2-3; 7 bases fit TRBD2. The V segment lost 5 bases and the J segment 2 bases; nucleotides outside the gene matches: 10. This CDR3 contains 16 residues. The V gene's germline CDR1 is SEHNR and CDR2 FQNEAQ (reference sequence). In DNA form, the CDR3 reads TGTGCCAGCAGCCTATATTCGGGGACTAACACAGATACGCAGTATTTT. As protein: CASSLYSGTNTDTQYF. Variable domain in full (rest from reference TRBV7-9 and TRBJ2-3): DTGVSQNPRHKITKRGQNVTFRCDPISEHNRLYWYRQTLGQGPEFLTYFQNEAQLEKSRLLSDRFSAERPKGSFSTLEIQRTEQGDSAMYLCASSLYSGTNTDTQYFGPGTRLTVL.

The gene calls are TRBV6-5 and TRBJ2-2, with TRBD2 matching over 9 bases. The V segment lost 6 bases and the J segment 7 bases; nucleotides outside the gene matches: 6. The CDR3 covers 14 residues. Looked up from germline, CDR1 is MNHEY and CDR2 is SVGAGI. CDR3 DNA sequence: TGTGCCAGCAGAACCCTAGCGGGGAACGGGGAGCTGTTTTTT. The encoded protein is CASRTLAGNGELFF.

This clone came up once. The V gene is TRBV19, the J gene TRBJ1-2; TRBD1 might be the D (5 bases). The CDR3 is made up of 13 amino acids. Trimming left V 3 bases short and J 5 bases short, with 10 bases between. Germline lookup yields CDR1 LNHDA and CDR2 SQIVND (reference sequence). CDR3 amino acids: CASSMQGTYGYTF. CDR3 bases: TGTGCCAGTAGTATGCAGGGTACATATGGCTACACCTTC.

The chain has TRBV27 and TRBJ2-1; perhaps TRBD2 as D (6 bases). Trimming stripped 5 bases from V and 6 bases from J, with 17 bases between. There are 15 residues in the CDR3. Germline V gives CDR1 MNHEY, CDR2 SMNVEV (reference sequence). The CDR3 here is CASSEFAGSRNEQFF. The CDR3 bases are TGTGCCAGCAGTGAGTTTGCGGGGTCTCGCAATGAGCAGTTCTTC.

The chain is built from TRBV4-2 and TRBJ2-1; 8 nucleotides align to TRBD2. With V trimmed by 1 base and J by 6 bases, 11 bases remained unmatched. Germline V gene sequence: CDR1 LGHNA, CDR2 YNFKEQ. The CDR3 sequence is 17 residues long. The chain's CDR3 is CASSQVLDQRGFNEQFF. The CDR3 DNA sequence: TGTGCCAGCAGCCAAGTCCTCGATCAGCGGGGGTTCAATGAGCAGTTCTTC.

The CDR3 DNA reads as TGTGCCACCCAACGCCGGGGGTCCGGGGAGCTGTTTTTT. As protein: CATQRRGSGELFF. The rearrangement joins TRBV24-1 to TRBJ2-2; D might be TRBD2 (6 bases). Trimming removed 9 bases at V and 6 bases at J, with 13 bases between. The CDR3 consists of 13 residues. Germline V gene data show CDR1 as KGHDR and CDR2 as SFDVKD.

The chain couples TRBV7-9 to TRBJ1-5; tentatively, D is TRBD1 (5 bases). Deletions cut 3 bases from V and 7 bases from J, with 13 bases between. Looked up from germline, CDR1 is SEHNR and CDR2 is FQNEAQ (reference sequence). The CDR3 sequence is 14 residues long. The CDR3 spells CASSLEGRGQPQHF. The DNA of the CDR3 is TGTGCCAGCAGCTTGGAGGGAAGGGGACAGCCCCAGCATTTT. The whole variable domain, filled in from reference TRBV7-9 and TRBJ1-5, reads DTGVSQNPRHKITKRGQNVTFRCDPISEHNRLYWYRQTLGQGPEFLTYFQNEAQLEKSRLLSDRFSAERPKGSFSTLEIQRTEQGDSAMYLCASSLEGRGQPQHFGDGTRLSIL.

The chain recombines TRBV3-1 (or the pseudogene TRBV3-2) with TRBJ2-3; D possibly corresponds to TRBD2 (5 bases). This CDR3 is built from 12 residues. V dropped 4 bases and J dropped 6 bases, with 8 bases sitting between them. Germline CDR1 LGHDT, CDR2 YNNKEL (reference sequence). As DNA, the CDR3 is TGTGCCAGCAGCCCCACTAGGGATACGCAGTATTTT. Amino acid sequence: CASSPTRDTQYF.

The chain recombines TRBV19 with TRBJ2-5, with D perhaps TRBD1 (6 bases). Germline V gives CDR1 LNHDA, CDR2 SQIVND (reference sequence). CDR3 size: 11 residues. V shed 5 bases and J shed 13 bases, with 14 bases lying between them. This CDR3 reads CASSAYRELYF. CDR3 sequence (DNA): TGTGCCAGTAGTGCGTACAGGGAATTGTACTTC.

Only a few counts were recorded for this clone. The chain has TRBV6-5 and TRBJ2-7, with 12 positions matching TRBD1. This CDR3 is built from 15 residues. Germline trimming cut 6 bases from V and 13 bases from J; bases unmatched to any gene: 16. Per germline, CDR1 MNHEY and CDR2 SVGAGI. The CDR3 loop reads CASSTVSGQGALSYV. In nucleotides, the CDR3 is TGTGCCAGCAGCACTGTTTCGGGACAGGGGGCGTTGTCTTACGTC.

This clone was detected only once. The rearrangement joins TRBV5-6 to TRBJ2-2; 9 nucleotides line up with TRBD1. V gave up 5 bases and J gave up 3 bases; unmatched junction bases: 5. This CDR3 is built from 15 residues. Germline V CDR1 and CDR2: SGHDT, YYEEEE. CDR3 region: CASRPTGGYTGELFF. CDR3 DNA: TGTGCCAGCAGACCGACAGGGGGGTACACCGGGGAGCTGTTTTTT.

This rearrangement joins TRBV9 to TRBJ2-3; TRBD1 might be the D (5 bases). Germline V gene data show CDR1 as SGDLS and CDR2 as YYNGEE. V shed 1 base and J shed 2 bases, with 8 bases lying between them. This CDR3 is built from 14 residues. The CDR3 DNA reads TGTGCCAGCAGCGTACAGGGCGTCACAGATACGCAGTATTTT. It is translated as CASSVQGVTDTQYF. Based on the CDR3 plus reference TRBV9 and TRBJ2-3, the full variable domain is DSGVTQTPKHLITATGQRVTLRCSPRSGDLSVYWYQQSLDQGLQFLIQYYNGEERAKGNILERFSAQQFPDLHSELNLSSLELGDSALYFCASSVQGVTDTQYFGPGTRLTVL.

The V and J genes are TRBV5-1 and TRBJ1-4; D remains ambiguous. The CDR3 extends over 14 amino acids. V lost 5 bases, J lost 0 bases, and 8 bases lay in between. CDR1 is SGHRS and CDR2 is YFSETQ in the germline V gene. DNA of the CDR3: TGCGCCAGCAGACCGGGTGCAACTAATGAAAAACTGTTTTTT. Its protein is CASRPGATNEKLFF.

Here the CDR3 reads CASTQGGLNTEAFF. In DNA form, the CDR3 reads TGCGCCAGCACCCAGGGAGGGTTGAACACTGAAGCTTTCTTT. V usage is TRBV5-1 and J usage is TRBJ1-1, with a tentative D call TRBD1 (5 bases). CDR3 length: 14 residues. Germline CDR1 reads SGHRS; CDR2 reads YFSETQ. The V gene lost 6 bases and the J gene lost 0 bases, with 12 bases spanning the gap. The complete variable domain, with remaining parts taken from reference TRBV5-1 and TRBJ1-1, reads KAGVTQTPRYLIKTRGQQVTLSCSPISGHRSVSWYQQTPGQGLQFLFEYFSETQRNKGNFPGRFSGRQFSNSRSEMNVSTLELGDSALYLCASTQGGLNTEAFFGQGTRLTVV.

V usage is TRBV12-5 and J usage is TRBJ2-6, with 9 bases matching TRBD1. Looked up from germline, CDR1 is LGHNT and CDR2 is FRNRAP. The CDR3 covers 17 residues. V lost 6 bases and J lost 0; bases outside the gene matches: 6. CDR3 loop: CASGPGQGASGANVLTF. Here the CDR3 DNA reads TGTGCTAGTGGCCCGGGACAGGGAGCCTCTGGGGCCAACGTCCTGACTTTC.

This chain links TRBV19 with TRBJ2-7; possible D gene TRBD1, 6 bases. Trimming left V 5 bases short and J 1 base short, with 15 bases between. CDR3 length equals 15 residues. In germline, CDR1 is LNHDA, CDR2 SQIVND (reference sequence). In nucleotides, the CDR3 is TGTGCCAGTAGTTCCCAGGGGATTGGGTCCTACGAGCAGTACTTC. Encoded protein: CASSSQGIGSYEQYF.

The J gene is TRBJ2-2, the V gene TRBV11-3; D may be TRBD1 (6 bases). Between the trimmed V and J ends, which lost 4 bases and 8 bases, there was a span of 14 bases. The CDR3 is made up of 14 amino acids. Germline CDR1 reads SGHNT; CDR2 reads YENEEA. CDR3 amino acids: CASSSRQEVGELFF. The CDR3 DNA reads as TGTGCCAGCAGCTCCCGACAGGAAGTGGGGGAGCTGTTTTTT.

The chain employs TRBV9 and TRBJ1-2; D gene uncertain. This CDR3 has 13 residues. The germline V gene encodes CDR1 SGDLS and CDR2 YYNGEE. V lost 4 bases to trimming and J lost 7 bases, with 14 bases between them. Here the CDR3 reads CASSPGEKSGYTF. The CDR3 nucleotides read TGTGCCAGCAGCCCCGGGGAGAAGAGTGGCTACACCTTC.